This T cell receptor (beta chain) was identified in a study of control samples from healthy donors and cancer patients. Only in-frame clones appear in the TCRdb table, and some are missing; sequencing was by immunoSEQ multiplex PCR. The table includes over 150,000 clones, approximately 94% detected once. This CDR3 is 14 amino acids long. Germline CDR1 is MNHEY and CDR2 is SVGEGT. The J segment lost 2 bases and the V segment lost 5 bases, leaving 5 bases of the junction unmatched. The origin of this receptor is a man aged 25-40 years in good health. This rearrangement joins TRBV6-2 or TRBV6-3 to TRBJ2-7; 8 positions match TRBD2. Sequenced input: blood. The CDR3 is CASSSGGLTYEQYF. CDR3 nucleotide sequence: TGTGCCAGCAGTAGCGGGGGCCTCACCTACGAGCAGTACTTC.